The subject of this entry is one T cell receptor beta chain. The method was immunoSEQ multiplex PCR; TCRdb's version includes in-frame clones alone and lacks a portion of them. The table records 85,000 to 100,000 clones, 86% of them present only once. The source of the sample is a study of radiation and T cells in renal cell carcinoma. This CDR3 is 16 amino acids long. The V gene's germline CDR1 is KGHSH and CDR2 LQKENI. Trimming shortened V by 0 bases and J by 1 base, and 12 bases separated the two germline ends. The time point is: baseline pretreatment blood. Treatment meaning: 15 Gy SBRT to primary tumor, nephrectomy 4 weeks later. This renal cell carcinoma was of the clear cell type.

The sequenced sample was blood, obtained from a patient whose treatment included radiotherapy and nephrectomy. The sequence derives from a man aged 50-59 years with renal cell carcinoma. The V and J genes are TRBV18 and TRBJ1-1; D might be TRBD1 (6 bases). CDR3 DNA sequence: TGTGCCAGCTCACCACCGACGGGGGGCCCGAACACTGAAGCTTTCTTT. Protein: CASSPPTGGPNTEAFF. Full variable domain (remainder filled in from reference TRBV18 and TRBJ1-1): NAGVMQNPRHLVRRRGQEARLRCSPMKGHSHVYWYRQLPEEGLKFMVYLQKENIIDESGMPKERFSAEFPKEGPSILRIQQVVRGDSAAYFCASSPPTGGPNTEAFFGQGTRLTVV.